The sequence of this T cell receptor (beta chain) was determined in a study of T cells in Graves' hyperthyroidism and ophthalmopathy. The authors deemed Graves' hyperthyroidism stable absent ophthalmopathy progression within 18 months. Recently diagnosed hyperthyroidism of less than 2 months' duration affected patients aged 18 to 65. It was RNA transcripts that yielded the amplified TCR beta CDR3 regions. When the TCR CDR3 underwent first-round RT-PCR, the HTBI primer set was used. TCRdb itself ran the multiplex PCR reads through MiXCR, one entry per CDR3 protein. Here the sample spans 300,000 to 450,000 distinct CDR3 sequences, roughly 13% being singletons. Trimming pared 5 bases from V and 4 bases from J, leaving 8 bases between. The germline gives CDR1 SGHTA, CDR2 FQGNSA. This CDR3 comprises 12 residues.

The sample taken for sequencing was blood. The chain recombines TRBV7-2 with TRBJ2-5; TRBD1 is a possible D gene (6 bases). The TCR sequence derives from a woman between 18 and 30 years old with Graves' hyperthyroidism. The CDR3 DNA reads as TGTGCCAGCAGCCGGGACACAGAGACCCAGTACTTC. As protein: CASSRDTETQYF. Full variable domain (missing parts from reference TRBV7-2 and TRBJ2-5): GAGVSQSPSNKVTEKGKDVELRCDPISGHTALYWYRQSLGQGLEFLIYFQGNSAPDKSGLPSDRFSAERTGGSVSTLTIQRTQQEDSAVYLCASSRDTETQYFGPGTRLLVL.